These T cell receptor beta chains were read from a single sample in a study of T-cell reconstitution after alpha-beta-depleted transplantation in children. MiXCR, run by TCRdb on the PCR reads, gives a single entry per CDR3 protein. This table has 100,000 or so distinct CDR3 sequences, over 9% appearing once. The starting material was PBMCs from the stem cell graft donor, obtained from the stem cell graft. Receptors were obtained from a human donor who donated a stem cell graft to a child with inherited bone marrow failure. CDR3s include the opening cysteine and the closing phenylalanine or tryptophan. D genes are given only for firm matches. A clone size is listed for some rows: how often the clone was seen (once, few, many), or a class if it is expanded.

d_gene,abundance,j_gene,v_gene,CDR3aa,CDR3nt
NA,many,TRBJ1-2,TRBV20-1,CSALGVRLHLAADGYTF,TGCAGTGCCCTCGGGGTCAGGTTGCACTTGGCCGCTGATGGCTACACCTTC
NA,many,TRBJ1-2,TRBV29-1,CSALEQGRTSGYTF,TGCAGCGCACTCGAACAGGGTCGAACGAGTGGCTACACCTTC
TRBD2,many,TRBJ2-1,TRBV3-1,CASSHYPGLAGGNEQFF,TGTGCCAGCAGCCATTACCCTGGGCTAGCGGGAGGCAATGAGCAGTTCTTC
NA,many,TRBJ1-1,TRBV4-3,CASSQEPGAEAFF,TGCGCCAGCAGCCAAGAGCCCGGGGCTGAAGCTTTCTTT
NA,NA,TRBJ1-2,TRBV2,CASSLYIGGYTF,TGTGCCAGCAGTCTCTACATCGGTGGCTACACCTTC
TRBD1,NA,TRBJ2-7,TRBV7-2,CASSSPDRFYEQYF,TGTGCCAGCAGCTCCCCGGACAGGTTCTACGAGCAGTACTTC
TRBD1,few,TRBJ2-3,TRBV5-1,CASSFMTGSTDTQYF,TGCGCCAGCAGCTTCATGACAGGGAGCACAGATACGCAGTATTTT
TRBD2,NA,TRBJ2-7,TRBV20-1,CSARDSKGAGTSISYEQYF,TGCAGTGCTAGAGATTCCAAGGGTGCCGGGACTAGCATATCCTACGAGCAGTACTTC
NA,NA,TRBJ2-2,TRBV7-2,CASSLRGAGTGELFF,TGTGCCAGCAGCTTGCGTGGGGCGGGGACCGGGGAGCTGTTTTTT
TRBD2,NA,TRBJ2-5,TRBV5-4,CASRAGLAEPPRHF,TGTGCCAGCAGGGCGGGACTAGCGGAGCCCCCGAGGCACTTC
TRBD1,many,TRBJ1-1,TRBV7-2,CASSFDRGRAEAFF,TGTGCCAGCAGCTTTGACAGGGGGCGGGCTGAAGCTTTCTTT
NA,many,TRBJ1-1,TRBV5-6,CASSLWGLNTEAFF,TGTGCCAGCAGCTTGTGGGGCCTTAACACTGAAGCTTTCTTT
NA,many,TRBJ1-6,TRBV6-4,CASSYGQNSPLHF,TGTGCCAGCAGTTATGGACAGAATTCACCCCTCCACTTT
NA,many,TRBJ2-7,TRBV7-2,CASSLGGIAYEQYF,TGTGCCAGCAGCTTAGGCGGGATAGCCTACGAGCAGTACTTC
TRBD1,many,TRBJ2-1,TRBV11-1,CASSLYGQGDYEQFF,TGTGCCAGCAGCTTATATGGACAGGGCGACTATGAGCAGTTCTTC
NA,many,TRBJ2-2,TRBV19,CASSIVHTGELFF,TGTGCCAGTAGTATCGTCCACACGGGGGAGCTGTTTTTT
NA,NA,TRBJ1-1,TRBV18,CASSPTAGADEAFF,TGTGCCAGCTCACCCACTGCAGGGGCCGATGAAGCTTTCTTT
NA,few,TRBJ1-1,TRBV30,CAWSRGLNTEAFF,TGTGCCTGGAGTAGGGGCTTGAACACTGAAGCTTTCTTT
NA,many,TRBJ1-5,TRBV7-2,CASIPQGGQPQHF,TGTGCCAGCATTCCACAGGGAGGGCAGCCCCAGCATTTT
TRBD1,many,TRBJ2-5,TRBV5-1,CASSRPGQTFETQYF,TGCGCCAGCAGCAGACCGGGACAGACTTTTGAGACCCAGTACTTC
NA,many,TRBJ2-7,TRBV7-9,CASSLAVGAGYEQYF,TGTGCCAGCAGCTTAGCTGTAGGGGCCGGATACGAGCAGTACTTC
NA,few,TRBJ2-1,TRBV11-3,CASSLAWWDEQFF,TGTGCCAGCAGCTTGGCCTGGTGGGATGAGCAGTTCTTC
NA,many,TRBJ2-6,TRBV27,CASSRWVGAGANVLTF,TGTGCCAGCAGCCGATGGGTGGGAGCTGGGGCCAACGTCCTGACTTTC
NA,many,TRBJ1-2,TRBV6-2/TRBV6-3,CASTQRWINYGYTF,TGTGCCAGCACCCAACGATGGATTAACTATGGCTACACCTTC
NA,NA,TRBJ2-3,TRBV9,CASSVGGNTDTQYF,TGTGCCAGCAGCGTAGGGGGGAACACAGATACGCAGTATTTT
TRBD2,NA,TRBJ2-1,TRBV2,CASSPGGPYNEQFF,TGTGCCAGCAGCCCGGGGGGACCCTACAATGAGCAGTTCTTC
TRBD1,few,TRBJ2-3,TRBV12-3/TRBV12-4,CASSHTGTGGADTQYF,TGTGCCAGCAGTCACACCGGGACAGGGGGCGCAGATACGCAGTATTTT
TRBD1,NA,TRBJ2-7,TRBV23-1,CASSSRGQGLAYEQYF,TGCGCCAGCAGTAGCCGGGGACAGGGGTTAGCCTACGAGCAGTACTTC
NA,many,TRBJ1-1,TRBV15,CATSRLKNTEAFF,TGTGCCACCAGCAGGTTGAAGAACACTGAAGCTTTCTTT
NA,many,TRBJ2-1,TRBV3-1,CASSQDWSHSGANNDQFF,TGTGCCAGCAGCCAAGATTGGTCCCATAGCGGAGCTAACAATGATCAGTTCTTC
TRBD1,many,TRBJ1-1,TRBV5-1,CASSPTGTGNTEAFF,TGCGCCAGCAGCCCTACCGGGACAGGGAACACTGAAGCTTTCTTT
NA,many,TRBJ2-7,TRBV7-2,CASSLVATYEQYF,TGTGCCAGCAGCTTAGTGGCAACCTACGAGCAGTACTTC
TRBD1,many,TRBJ1-1,TRBV27,CASSPTGGNTEAFF,TGTGCCAGCAGTCCCACAGGGGGGAACACTGAAGCTTTCTTT
TRBD1,NA,TRBJ2-2,TRBV7-8,CASSLGLQGGTGELFF,TGTGCCAGCAGCTTAGGGTTACAGGGGGGCACCGGGGAGCTGTTTTTT
TRBD1,many,TRBJ2-7,TRBV5-1,CASSLLGQGSEQYF,TGCGCCAGCAGCTTGTTGGGACAGGGGAGCGAGCAGTACTTC
NA,NA,TRBJ2-7,TRBV12-2,CASRLGTSLFYEQYF,TGTGCAAGTCGCTTAGGGACTAGCCTCTTCTACGAGCAGTACTTC
NA,many,TRBJ2-7,TRBV12-3/TRBV12-4,CASSRDASRAYEQYF,TGTGCCAGCAGTCGGGACGCCTCAAGGGCCTACGAGCAGTACTTC
NA,many,TRBJ1-1,TRBV25-1,CASSEMGGNTEAFF,TGTGCCAGCAGTGAAATGGGGGGAAACACTGAAGCTTTCTTT
TRBD2,NA,TRBJ2-3,TRBV5-4,CASSFRLAGVTDTQYF,TGTGCCAGCAGCTTCAGACTAGCGGGAGTTACAGATACGCAGTATTTT
TRBD2,many,TRBJ2-2,TRBV7-2,CASSLAMTSGDTGELFF,TGTGCCAGCAGCTTAGCCATGACTAGCGGGGACACCGGGGAGCTGTTTTTT
NA,many,TRBJ1-1,TRBV20-1,CSASLGAGINTEAFF,TGCAGTGCTAGTCTTGGGGCAGGGATTAACACTGAAGCTTTCTTT
NA,many,TRBJ1-5,TRBV7-6,CASSFKGGQPQHF,TGTGCCAGCAGCTTTAAGGGCGGTCAGCCCCAGCATTTT
TRBD1,NA,TRBJ2-7,TRBV18,CASSPSGTGNSYEQYF,TGTGCCAGCTCACCGTCCGGGACAGGGAACTCCTACGAGCAGTACTTC
NA,many,TRBJ2-5,TRBV14,CASSQVGAMGETQYF,TGTGCCAGCAGCCAAGTAGGAGCGATGGGGGAGACCCAGTACTTC
NA,many,TRBJ1-1,TRBV5-6,CASSPGGGVDTEAFF,TGTGCCAGCAGCCCGGGGGGCGGGGTGGACACTGAAGCTTTCTTT